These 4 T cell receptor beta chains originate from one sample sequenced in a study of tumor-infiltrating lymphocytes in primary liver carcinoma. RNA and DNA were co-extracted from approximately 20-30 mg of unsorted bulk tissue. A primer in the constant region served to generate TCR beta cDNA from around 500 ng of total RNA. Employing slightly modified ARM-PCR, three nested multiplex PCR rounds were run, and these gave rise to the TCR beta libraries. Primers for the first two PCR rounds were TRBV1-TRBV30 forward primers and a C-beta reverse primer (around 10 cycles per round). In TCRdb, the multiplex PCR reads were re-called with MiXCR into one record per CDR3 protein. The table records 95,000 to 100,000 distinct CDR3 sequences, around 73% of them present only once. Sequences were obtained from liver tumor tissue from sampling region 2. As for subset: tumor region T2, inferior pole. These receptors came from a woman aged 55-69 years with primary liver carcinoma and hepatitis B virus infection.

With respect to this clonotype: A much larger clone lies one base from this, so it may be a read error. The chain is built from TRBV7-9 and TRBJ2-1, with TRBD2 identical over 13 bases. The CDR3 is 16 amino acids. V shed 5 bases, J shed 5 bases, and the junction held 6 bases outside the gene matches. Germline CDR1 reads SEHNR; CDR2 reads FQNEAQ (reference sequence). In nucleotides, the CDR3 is TGTGCCAGCAGCCCCGGGACTAGCGGGGTAAACAATGAGCAGTTCTTC. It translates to CASSPGTSGVNNEQFF. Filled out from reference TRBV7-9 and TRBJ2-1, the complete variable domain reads DTGVSQNPRHKITKRGQNVTFRCDPISEHNRLYWYRQTLGQGPEFLTYFQNEAQLEKSRLLSDRFSAERPKGSFSTLEIQRTEQGDSAMYLCASSPGTSGVNNEQFFGPGTRLTVL.

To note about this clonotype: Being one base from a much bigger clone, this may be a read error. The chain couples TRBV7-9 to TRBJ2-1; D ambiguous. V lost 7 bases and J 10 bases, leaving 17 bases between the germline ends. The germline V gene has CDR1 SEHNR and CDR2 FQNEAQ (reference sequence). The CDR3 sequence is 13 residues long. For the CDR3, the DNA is TGTGCCAGCATCCGGATCCAGGCCCCGGAGCAGTTCTTC. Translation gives CASIRIQAPEQFF.

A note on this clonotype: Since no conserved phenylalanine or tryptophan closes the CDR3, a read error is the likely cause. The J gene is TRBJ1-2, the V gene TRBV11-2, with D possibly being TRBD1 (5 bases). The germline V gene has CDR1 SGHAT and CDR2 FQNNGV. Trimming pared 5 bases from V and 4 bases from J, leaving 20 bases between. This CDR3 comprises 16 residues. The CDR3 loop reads CASSLRTPEGFYGYTS. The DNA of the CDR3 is TGTGCCAGCAGCCTCAGGACGCCGGAGGGGTTCTATGGCTACACCTCC.

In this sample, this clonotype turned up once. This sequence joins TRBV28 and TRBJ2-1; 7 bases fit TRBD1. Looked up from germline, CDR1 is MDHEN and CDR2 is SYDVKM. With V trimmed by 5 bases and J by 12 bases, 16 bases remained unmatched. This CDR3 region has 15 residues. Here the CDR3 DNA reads TGTGCCAGCAGTATCCCGACAGGGCCAAGTAAGCGGCAGTTCTTC. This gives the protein CASSIPTGPSKRQFF.